Sequencing of this T cell receptor beta chain was carried out in a study of blood T cell repertoires in COVID-19 (dated by TCRdb to the early 2020s). Broadly, across the study: Samples covering the acute and convalescent phases of COVID-19 were provided by collaborators in the United States, Italy and Spain. Nearly every sample came with metadata listing a de-identified subject ID, COVID-19 status, age in years and sex. Where available, HLA class I and class II types were obtained from metadata supplied by the sample provider rather than from assay-based typing. The dataset comprised deeply sampled blood TCRbeta repertoires from subjects exposed to, actively infected with, or recovered from COVID-19. The repertoires were made available in a free public database intended to serve as a resource for research on the immune response to SARS-CoV-2. The samples were drawn from the first 160 participants of the ongoing ImmuneRACE study and from over a thousand subjects provided by 6 global collaborators. The prospective study material was composed of cDNA or gDNA derived from T cells, B-cell-depleted T cells, or PBMCs.

Collaborating institutions collected whole blood in K2EDTA tubes following their own protocols. For TCRbeta analysis, collaborators shipped samples as frozen whole blood, isolated PBMCs, or DNA extracted from either of those sample types. TCRbeta CDR3 regions were amplified from genomic DNA by means of the immunoSEQ Assay, a bias-controlled multiplex PCR. In the source study's methods: The number of nucleated cells in each sample was estimated by amplification of reference gene primers within the assay. To quantify the absolute abundance of each unique TCRbeta CDR3 rearrangement, sequence reads were collapsed and filtered. For each sample, productive Simpson clonality was calculated as the square root of Simpson's diversity index across productive rearrangements. Held by TCRdb, this immuneACCESS table contains in-frame sequences only and omits some clones. Under half of the omission traces to an unresolved V gene where checked; the cause of the rest is unknown. The DNA gave D and trimming, while V, J and clone size come from that table. A total of about 85,000 clones appear in this sample, roughly 82% of them only once. The ten largest clones take up 1.2% of the sample.

The CDR1 and CDR2 encoded by the germline V gene (reference sequence) are MNHNY and SVGAGI. V sheds 10 bases and J sheds 4 bases, leaving 16 bases between their ends. The CDR3 contains 13 residues, cysteine and phenylalanine counted. The entry retains the CDR3 DNA only, 39 bases that are in frame from base 1. On the study overall, not on this receptor specifically: How much clinical and demographic metadata was included differed by source and by participant, and the metadata was provided uncurated.

Regarding this clone: This receptor's antigen is unknown. No much larger clonotype is one base removed from it; base qualities were not supplied.

This TCR came from a woman of 80 years or more with acute or convalescent COVID-19. The V gene is TRBV6-6 and the J gene is TRBJ1-1; the D gene is unclear. The sequencing sample was made of peripheral blood. The CDR3 protein sequence reads: CATAAGRGTEAFF. The sequence in DNA is TGTGCCACTGCCGCGGGCAGAGGCACTGAAGCTTTCTTT.